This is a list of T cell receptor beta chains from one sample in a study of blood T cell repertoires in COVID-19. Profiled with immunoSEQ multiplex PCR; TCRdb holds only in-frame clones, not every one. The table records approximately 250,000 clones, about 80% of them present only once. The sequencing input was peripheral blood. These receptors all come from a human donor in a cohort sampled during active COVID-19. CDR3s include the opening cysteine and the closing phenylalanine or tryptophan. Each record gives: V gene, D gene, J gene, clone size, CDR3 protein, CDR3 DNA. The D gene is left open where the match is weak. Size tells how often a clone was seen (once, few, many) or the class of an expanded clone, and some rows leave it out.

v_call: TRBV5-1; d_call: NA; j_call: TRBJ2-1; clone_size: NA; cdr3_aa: CASSFGQAIYNEQFF; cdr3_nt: TGCGCCAGCAGCTTCGGACAAGCCATCTACAATGAGCAGTTCTTC
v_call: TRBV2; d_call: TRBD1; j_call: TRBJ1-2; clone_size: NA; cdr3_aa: CAGYGTGDYGYTF; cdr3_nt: TGTGCCGGATACGGGACAGGGGACTATGGCTACACCTTC
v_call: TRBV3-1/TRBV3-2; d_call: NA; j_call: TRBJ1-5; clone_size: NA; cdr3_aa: CASSRTADSNQPQHF; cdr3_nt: TGTGCCAGCAGCCGGACAGCTGATAGCAATCAGCCCCAGCATTTT
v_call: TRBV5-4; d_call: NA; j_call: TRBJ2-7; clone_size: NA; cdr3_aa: CASSLGGPGSAYEQYF; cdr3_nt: TGTGCCAGCAGCTTGGGGGGCCCCGGGAGCGCCTACGAGCAGTACTTC
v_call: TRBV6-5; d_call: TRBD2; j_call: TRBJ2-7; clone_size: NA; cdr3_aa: CASSSMTSGSAEQYF; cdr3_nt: TGTGCCAGCAGTTCAATGACTAGCGGGAGTGCCGAGCAGTACTTC
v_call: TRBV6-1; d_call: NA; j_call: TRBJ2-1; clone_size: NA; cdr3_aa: CASSEKSLGRVNEQFF; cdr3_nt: TGTGCCAGCAGTGAAAAATCGCTCGGCAGGGTCAATGAGCAGTTCTTC
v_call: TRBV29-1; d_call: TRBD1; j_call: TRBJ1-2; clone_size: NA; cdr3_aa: CSVVNGQGVYGYGYTF; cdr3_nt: TGCAGCGTTGTCAATGGGCAGGGGGTCTATGGGTATGGCTACACCTTC
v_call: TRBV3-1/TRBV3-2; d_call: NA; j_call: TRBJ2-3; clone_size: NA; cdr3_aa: CASSLKDTQYF; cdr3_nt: TGTGCCAGCAGCTTAAAAGATACGCAGTATTTT
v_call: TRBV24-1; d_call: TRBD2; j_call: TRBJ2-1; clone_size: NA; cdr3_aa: CATGTSGYNEQFF; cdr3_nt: TGTGCCACCGGGACTAGCGGATACAATGAGCAGTTCTTC
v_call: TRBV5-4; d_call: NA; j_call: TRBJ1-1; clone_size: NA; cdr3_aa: CASNPINMNTEAFF; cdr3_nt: TGTGCCAGCAACCCGATAAACATGAACACTGAAGCTTTCTTT
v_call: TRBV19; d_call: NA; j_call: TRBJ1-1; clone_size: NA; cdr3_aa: CTSSPSGVPATEAFF; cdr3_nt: TGTACCAGTAGTCCCTCGGGGGTGCCTGCCACTGAAGCTTTCTTT
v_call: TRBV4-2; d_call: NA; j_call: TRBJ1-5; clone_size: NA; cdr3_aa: CASSQEGQFNQPQHF; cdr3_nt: TGTGCCAGCAGCCAAGAAGGACAGTTCAATCAGCCCCAGCATTTT
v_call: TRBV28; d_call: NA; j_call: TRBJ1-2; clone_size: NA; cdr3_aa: CASSPSGQTNYGYTF; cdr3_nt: TGTGCCAGCAGTCCATCCGGACAGACTAACTATGGCTACACCTTC
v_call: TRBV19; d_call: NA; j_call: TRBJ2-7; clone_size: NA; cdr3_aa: CASSLREGGEQYF; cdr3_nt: TGTGCCAGTAGTTTGCGGGAAGGCGGCGAGCAGTACTTC
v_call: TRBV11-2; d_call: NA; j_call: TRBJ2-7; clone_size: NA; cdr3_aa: CASSFGSASYEQYF; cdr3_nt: TGTGCCAGCAGCTTTGGAAGCGCCTCCTACGAGCAGTACTTC
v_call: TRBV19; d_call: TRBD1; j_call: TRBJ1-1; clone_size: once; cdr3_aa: CASSVPGQGILEAFF; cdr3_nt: TGTGCCAGTAGCGTCCCGGGACAGGGGATTCTTGAAGCTTTCTTT
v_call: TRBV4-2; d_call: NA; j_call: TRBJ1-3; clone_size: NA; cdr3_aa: CASSQDLKPGRSGNTIYF; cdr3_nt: TGTGCCAGCAGCCAAGATCTCAAACCAGGCCGCTCTGGAAACACCATATATTTT
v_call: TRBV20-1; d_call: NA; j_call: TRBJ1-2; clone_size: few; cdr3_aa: CSASDFYQSGGYTF; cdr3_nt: TGCAGTGCTAGTGATTTCTACCAATCGGGGGGCTACACCTTC
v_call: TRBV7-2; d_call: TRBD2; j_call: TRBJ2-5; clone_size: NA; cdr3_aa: CASRLAGGPQETQYF; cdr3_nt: TGTGCCAGCAGATTAGCGGGGGGGCCTCAAGAGACCCAGTACTTC
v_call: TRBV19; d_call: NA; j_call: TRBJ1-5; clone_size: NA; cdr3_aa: CASSTNPGNNQPQHF; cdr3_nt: TGTGCCAGTAGTACAAATCCAGGGAACAATCAGCCCCAGCATTTT
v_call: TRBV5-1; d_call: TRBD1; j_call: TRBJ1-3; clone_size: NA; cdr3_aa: CASSLSDRGNTIYF; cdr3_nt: TGCGCCAGCAGCCTATCGGACAGGGGAAACACCATATATTTT
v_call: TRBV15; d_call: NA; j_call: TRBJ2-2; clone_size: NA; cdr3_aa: CATSREMGLYGRNTGELFF; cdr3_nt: TGTGCCACCAGCAGAGAGATGGGCCTTTATGGGCGGAACACCGGGGAGCTGTTTTTT
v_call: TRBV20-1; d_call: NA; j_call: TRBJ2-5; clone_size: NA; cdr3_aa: CSARRETQYF; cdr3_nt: TGCAGTGCTAGGCGGGAGACCCAGTACTTC
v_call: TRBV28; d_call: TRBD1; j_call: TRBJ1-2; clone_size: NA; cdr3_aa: CASSLGGTGGPYGYTF; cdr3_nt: TGTGCCAGCAGTTTAGGAGGGACAGGGGGACCATATGGCTACACCTTC
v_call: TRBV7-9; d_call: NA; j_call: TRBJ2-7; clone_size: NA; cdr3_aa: CASSPGEIAYEQYF; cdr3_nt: TGTGCCAGCAGTCCGGGTGAGATTGCCTACGAGCAGTACTTC
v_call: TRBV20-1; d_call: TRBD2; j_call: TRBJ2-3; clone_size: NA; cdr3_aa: CSASILAGEYTDTQYF; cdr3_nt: TGCAGTGCTAGTATACTAGCGGGGGAGTACACAGATACGCAGTATTTT
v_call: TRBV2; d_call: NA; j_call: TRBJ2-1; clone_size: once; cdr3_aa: CASSVPGENEQFF; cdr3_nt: TGTGCCAGCAGTGTTCCGGGAGAAAATGAGCAGTTCTTC
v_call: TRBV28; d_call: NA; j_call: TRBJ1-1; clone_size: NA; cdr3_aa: CASSQLTDEAFF; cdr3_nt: TGTGCCAGCAGCCAACTGACTGACGAAGCTTTCTTT
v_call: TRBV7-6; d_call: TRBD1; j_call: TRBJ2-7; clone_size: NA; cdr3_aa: CASSNRGQGRGEQYF; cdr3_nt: TGTGCCAGCAGCAATAGGGGACAGGGGCGAGGCGAGCAGTACTTC
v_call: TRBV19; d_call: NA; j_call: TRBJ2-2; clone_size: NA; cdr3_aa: CASRIRGTSTGELFF; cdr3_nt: TGTGCCAGTAGAATCCGGGGGACGAGCACCGGGGAGCTGTTTTTT
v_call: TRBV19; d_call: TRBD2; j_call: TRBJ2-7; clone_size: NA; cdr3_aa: CASSHGGGDEQYF; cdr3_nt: TGTGCCAGTAGCCACGGGGGGGGCGACGAGCAGTACTTC
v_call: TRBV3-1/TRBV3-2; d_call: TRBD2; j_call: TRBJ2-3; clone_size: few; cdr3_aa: CASSRRLAGSTDTQYF; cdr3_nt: TGTGCCAGCAGTCGTCGGTTAGCGGGTAGCACAGATACGCAGTATTTT
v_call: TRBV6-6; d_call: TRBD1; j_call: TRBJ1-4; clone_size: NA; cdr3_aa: CASSDRANNEKLFF; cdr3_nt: TGTGCCAGCAGCGACAGGGCAAATAATGAAAAACTGTTTTTT
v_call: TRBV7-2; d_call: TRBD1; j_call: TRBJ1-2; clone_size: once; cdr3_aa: CASSSPPPSGTGYGYTF; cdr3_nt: TGTGCCAGCAGCTCACCACCCCCTTCCGGGACAGGGTATGGCTACACCTTC
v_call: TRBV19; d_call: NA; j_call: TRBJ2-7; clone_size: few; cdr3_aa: CASSQRSGGSYEQYF; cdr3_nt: TGTGCCAGTAGTCAGAGAAGTGGCGGCTCCTACGAGCAGTACTTC
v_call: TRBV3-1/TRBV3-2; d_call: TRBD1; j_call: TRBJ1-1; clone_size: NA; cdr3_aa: CASSPSDRGRRTEAFF; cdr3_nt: TGTGCCAGCAGCCCCTCGGACAGGGGGCGGCGCACTGAAGCTTTCTTT
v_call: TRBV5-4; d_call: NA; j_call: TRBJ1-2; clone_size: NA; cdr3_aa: CASSAGAGGRGYGYTF; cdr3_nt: TGTGCCAGCAGCGCCGGGGCGGGGGGAAGGGGATATGGCTACACCTTC
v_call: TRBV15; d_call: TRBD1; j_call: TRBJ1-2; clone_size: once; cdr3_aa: CATSRKVDRGLYGYTF; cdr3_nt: TGTGCCACCAGCAGAAAGGTGGACAGGGGGCTCTATGGCTACACCTTC
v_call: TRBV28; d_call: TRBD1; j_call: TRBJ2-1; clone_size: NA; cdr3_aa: CASYSPGQGASEQFF; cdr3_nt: TGTGCCAGCTATAGCCCGGGACAGGGGGCCTCTGAGCAGTTCTTC
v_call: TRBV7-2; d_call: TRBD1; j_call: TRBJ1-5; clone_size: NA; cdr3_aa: CASGQGLNQPQHF; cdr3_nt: TGTGCCAGCGGACAGGGGTTAAATCAGCCCCAGCATTTT
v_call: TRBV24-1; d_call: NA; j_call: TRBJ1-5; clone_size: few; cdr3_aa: CATSLSTGNQPQHF; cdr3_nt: TGTGCCACCAGTTTGTCAACTGGCAATCAGCCCCAGCATTTT
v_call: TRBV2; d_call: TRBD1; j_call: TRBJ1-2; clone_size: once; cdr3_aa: CASSAKRGQGFYGYTF; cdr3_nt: TGTGCCAGCAGTGCCAAGAGAGGACAGGGGTTCTATGGCTACACCTTC
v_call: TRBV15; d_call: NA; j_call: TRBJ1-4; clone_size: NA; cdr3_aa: CATSRVSEKLFF; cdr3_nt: TGTGCCACCAGCAGAGTCTCTGAAAAACTGTTTTTT